Shown below are 30 T cell receptor beta chains from a single sample sequenced in a study of T cells of healthy individuals. Using its own MiXCR run on the 5' RACE reads, TCRdb lists one record per CDR3 protein. The table includes 55,000 to 65,000 distinct CDR3 sequences, 15% to 20% detected once. These receptors originate from a human donor in good health.

Points on this clonotype: Since a much larger clone is just one base distant, this may be a read error. The chain employs TRBV2 and TRBJ1-6, with D unclear. V lost 3 bases and J lost 5, with 14 bases in between. The CDR3 is 16 amino acids. Germline lookup yields CDR1 SNHLY and CDR2 FYNNEI. DNA for the CDR3: TGTGCCAGCAGTGAGTTTGGGGTTATGGATAATTCACCCCTCCACTTT. Its translation is CASSEFGVMDNSPLHF.

The sample holds many counts of this clonotype. CDR3 coding DNA: TGTGCCAGCAGCTTAGCAGTTGGGCAGGGAAGACGTGGCTACACCTTC. Amino acid sequence: CASSLAVGQGRRGYTF. The chain joins TRBV7-2 to TRBJ1-2; TRBD1 is a possible D gene (5 bases). V lost 0 bases and J 7 bases, leaving 18 bases between the germline ends. This CDR3 is built from 16 residues. Germline V gene data show CDR1 as SGHTA and CDR2 as FQGNSA.

This clonotype was seen many times. The chain has TRBV5-6 and TRBJ1-2; 8 positions agree with TRBD1. Germline CDR1 and CDR2: SGHDT and YYEEEE. The CDR3 totals 15 residues. The V gene end was trimmed by 0 bases and the J gene end by 6 bases; junction bases not matched to a gene: 7. CDR3 in DNA: TGTGCCAGCAGCTTGGATCCAGGGGGCGGCGATGGCTACACCTTC. Residues: CASSLDPGGGDGYTF. The variable domain in full, completed from reference TRBV5-6 and TRBJ1-2, reads DAGVTQSPTHLIKTRGQQVTLRCSPKSGHDTVSWYQQALGQGPQFIFQYYEEEERQRGNFPDRFSGHQFPNYSSELNVNALLLGDSALYLCASSLDPGGGDGYTFGSGTRLTVV.

This clonotype was seen at least ten times. This chain joins TRBV28 and TRBJ2-1; 11 nucleotides match TRBD2. This CDR3 is 16 amino acids long. The germline V gene has CDR1 MDHEN and CDR2 SYDVKM. V gave up 6 bases and J gave up 7 bases; unmatched junction bases: 11. The CDR3 DNA reads as TGTGCCAGCAGCAGCTTTAGCGGGGGGGCTAGGAATGAGCAGTTCTTC. This sequence encodes CASSSFSGGARNEQFF.

The V gene is TRBV3-1, the J gene TRBJ2-1, with TRBD2 as a possible D gene (6 bases). This CDR3 spans 15 amino acids. Trimming cost V 4 bases and J 6 bases, with 16 bases left between them. CDR1 and CDR2 from the germline V gene are LGHDT and YNNKEL (reference sequence). CDR3 in amino acids: CASSPYRELGNEQFF. The DNA of the CDR3 is TGTGCCAGCAGCCCCTACCGGGAGTTGGGCAATGAGCAGTTCTTC.

Notes on this clonotype: An end of the junction differs from the germline gene, which may be a read error. The V gene is TRBV7-2, the J gene TRBJ1-3; 7 positions match TRBD1. Germline-derived CDR1 and CDR2 are SGHTA and FQGNSA. CDR3 length: 15 residues. The CDR3 coding sequence is TGTGCCAGCAGCCCACAGGGGACTTCTGGAAACACAATATATTTT. Translation gives CASSPQGTSGNTIYF.

The chain couples TRBV28 to TRBJ2-7, with D possibly TRBD1 on 6 matching bases. Germline CDR1 reads MDHEN; CDR2 reads SYDVKM. V lost 5 bases and J 6 bases, leaving 14 bases between the germline ends. The CDR3 has 13 amino acids. The CDR3 DNA is TGTGCCAGCAGTACCCCACAGGGATCCGAGCAGTACTTC. This encodes CASSTPQGSEQYF.

With respect to this clonotype: Being one base from a much bigger clone, this may be a read error. The chain has TRBV7-8 and TRBJ1-6; D call uncertain. The germline gives CDR1 SGHVS, CDR2 FQNEAQ. The CDR3 consists of 13 residues. The CDR3 is CDSSAVPLSPLHF. The CDR3 DNA reads as TGTGACAGCAGCGCAGTCCCACTTTCACCCCTCCACTTT.

J is TRBJ2-1 and V is TRBV6-1; tentative D call: TRBD2 (6 bases). This CDR3 has 14 amino acids. V was pared by 2 bases and J by 4 bases, with 9 bases between. The germline V gene encodes CDR1 MNHNS and CDR2 SASEGT. This CDR3 is CASSETAGYNEQFF. The CDR3 nucleotides read TGTGCCAGCAGTGAAACGGCGGGATACAATGAGCAGTTCTTC.

This clonotype came up a few times. The rearrangement uses TRBV20-1 and TRBJ1-2; no clear D gene. This CDR3 has 13 residues. Looked up from germline, CDR1 is DFQATT and CDR2 is SNEGSKA (reference sequence). The ends were cut back, 6 bases at V and 4 bases at J, with 15 bases in the middle. CDR3 region: CSANSPGSYGYTF. For the CDR3, the DNA is TGCAGTGCAAACTCTCCTGGGAGCTATGGCTACACCTTC.

V is TRBV5-1 and J is TRBJ1-1; the D is unclear. The germline CDR1 and CDR2 sequences are SGHRS and YFSETQ. Trimming removed 0 bases from V and 1 base from J, with 7 bases in between. The CDR3 length is 14 residues. The CDR3 loop reads CASSLDTENTEAFF. For the CDR3, the DNA is TGCGCCAGCAGCTTGGACACCGAGAACACTGAAGCTTTCTTT.

This clonotype was recorded at least ten times. The rearrangement joins TRBV12-3 or TRBV12-4 to TRBJ2-3, with 10 bases aligning to TRBD1. The V gene end was trimmed by 3 bases and the J gene end by 5 bases; junction bases not matched to a gene: 8. This CDR3 contains 16 residues. The CDR3: CASSLWGGQGGDTQYF. The CDR3 coding sequence is TGTGCCAGCAGTTTGTGGGGTGGACAGGGGGGAGATACGCAGTATTTT.

This clonotype was recorded many times. The chain is built from TRBV7-2 and TRBJ1-2; no clear D. The CDR3 runs 13 residues. V was pared by 5 bases and J by 4 bases, with 11 bases between. Germline values: CDR1 SGHTA, CDR2 FQGNSA. CDR3 nucleotide sequence: TGTGCCAGCAGCCAAGGACGGAGCTATGGCTACACCTTC. Protein product: CASSQGRSYGYTF.

This clonotype was recorded at least ten times. This chain uses TRBV29-1 with TRBJ2-3, with 8 bases matching TRBD1. CDR3 size: 19 residues. Germline CDR1 reads SQVTM; CDR2 reads ANQGSEA. V lost 4 bases to trimming and J lost 0 bases; unmatched junction nucleotides: 18. The CDR3 DNA follows: TGCAGCGTTGGGTCTCGAGGACAGGGTTACCTAGTGAGCACAGATACGCAGTATTTT. This translates into CSVGSRGQGYLVSTDTQYF.

This sequence joins TRBV6-5 and TRBJ2-3, with no clear D. Germline-derived CDR1 and CDR2 are MNHEY and SVGAGI. The CDR3 extends over 13 amino acids. The V end lost 1 base, the J end lost 2 bases, and 4 bases lay between the germline ends. CDR3 amino acids: CASSYWVTDTQYF. DNA of the CDR3: TGTGCCAGCAGTTACTGGGTCACAGATACGCAGTATTTT.

The CDR3 here is CASSPPEDRYGYTF. The CDR3, as DNA: TGTGCCAGCAGTCCTCCGGAAGATCGCTATGGCTACACCTTC. This chain joins TRBV28 and TRBJ1-2; D is unclear. Per the germline V gene, CDR1 is MDHEN and CDR2 is SYDVKM. The CDR3 covers 14 residues. Trimming took 5 bases from V and 4 from J, leaving 14 bases between them.

The chain employs TRBV6-2 or TRBV6-3 and TRBJ2-3; 7 bases are a match to TRBD2. The CDR3 spans 15 residues. V lost 6 bases, J lost 0 bases, and 6 bases stayed unmatched. Per the germline V gene, CDR1 is MNHEY and CDR2 is SVGEGT. CDR3 protein: CASSPAGVSTDTQYF. The CDR3 DNA sequence: TGTGCCAGCAGCCCCGCGGGGGTTAGCACAGATACGCAGTATTTT.

This clonotype was recorded once. This clone may be a read error of a much larger clone one base away. The chain couples TRBV11-2 to TRBJ1-1, with no clear D. This CDR3 spans 13 amino acids. Germline V gene data show CDR1 as SGHAT and CDR2 as FQNNGV. Deletions cut 1 base from V and 3 bases from J, with 6 bases between. Here the CDR3 DNA reads TGTGCCAGCAGCTTAGCAGCTTACACTGAAGCTTTCTTT. It yields the protein CASSLAAYTEAFF.

This clonotype was detected ten times or more. This sequence joins TRBV20-1 and TRBJ1-2, with D unresolved. The CDR3 has 14 amino acids. V lost 0 bases to trimming and J lost 3 bases, with 11 bases between them. CDR1 and CDR2 from the germline V gene are DFQATT and SNEGSKA (reference sequence). CDR3 in amino acids: CSARDPGGYYGYTF. The CDR3 DNA reads as TGCAGTGCTAGAGATCCAGGCGGGTACTATGGCTACACCTTC.

This clonotype was detected only once. The chain has TRBV5-6 and TRBJ2-7; D remains ambiguous. Trimming shortened V by 2 bases and J by 5 bases, and 5 bases separated the two germline ends. The CDR3 consists of 11 residues. Per germline, CDR1 SGHDT and CDR2 YYEEEE. The CDR3 DNA reads TGTGCCAGCAGCTTAATGGACGAGCAGTACTTC. This codes for CASSLMDEQYF.

At least ten counts were recorded for this clonotype. This chain links TRBV3-1 with TRBJ2-2; 10 bases map to TRBD2. The CDR3 is 16 residues long. The ends lost 4 bases at V and 1 base at J; junction bases unmatched: 3. Germline V gives CDR1 LGHDT, CDR2 YNNKEL (reference sequence). DNA for the CDR3: TGTGCCAGCAGCCCTCGGACTAGCGGGAACACCGGGGAGCTGTTTTTT. This sequence encodes CASSPRTSGNTGELFF.

This clonotype was seen ten or more times. The gene calls are TRBV11-2 and TRBJ2-1; D might be TRBD1 or TRBD2, each matching 5 bases. Germline CDR1 and CDR2: SGHAT and FQNNGV. V was clipped by 3 bases and J by 8 bases, with 17 bases between them. CDR3 length: 15 amino acids. CDR3 loop: CASSFSPGPGDEQFF. CDR3 bases: TGTGCCAGCAGCTTCTCGCCGGGACCAGGTGATGAGCAGTTCTTC.

This clonotype was counted at least ten times. The chain recombines TRBV29-1 with TRBJ2-7; the D gene is possibly TRBD1 (5 bases). This CDR3 is 12 amino acids long. The V gene's germline CDR1 is SQVTM and CDR2 ANQGSEA. V gave up 4 bases and J gave up 3 bases, with 10 bases separating them. The CDR3: CSVAYTGYEQYF. CDR3 sequence (DNA): TGCAGCGTTGCCTATACAGGCTACGAGCAGTACTTC.

This clonotype was counted many times. V gene TRBV24-1 combines with J gene TRBJ2-7; a possible D gene is TRBD1 (5 bases). Trimming took 7 bases from V and 1 from J, leaving 7 bases between them. The CDR3 covers 12 residues. CDR1 is KGHDR and CDR2 is SFDVKD in the germline V gene. The CDR3: CATSQGSYEQYF. CDR3 bases: TGTGCCACCAGCCAGGGTTCCTACGAGCAGTACTTC.

This clonotype turned up a few times. The J gene is TRBJ2-5, the V gene TRBV7-9; the D gene is possibly TRBD1 (6 bases). The V end was cut by 5 bases, the J end by 4 bases, with 14 bases between. The CDR3 sequence is 14 residues long. Per germline, CDR1 SEHNR and CDR2 FQNEAQ (reference sequence). The CDR3 here is CASSPGHSGETQYF. In DNA form, the CDR3 reads TGTGCCAGCAGCCCGGGACACTCAGGAGAGACCCAGTACTTC.

This clonotype has a count of ten or more. The germline gene is not matched at one end of the junction; a read error may be the cause. The chain combines TRBV7-7 with TRBJ2-1; D gene uncertain. Germline V CDR1 and CDR2: SSHAT, FNYEAQ (reference sequence). The length of the CDR3 is 15 residues. CDR3 in amino acids: CASSLVVSNYNEQFF. The CDR3 coding sequence is TGTGCTAGCAGCTTAGTGGTCAGTAACTACAATGAGCAGTTCTTC.

There are many counts of this clonotype. The CDR3: CASSVGGSYNEQFF. CDR3 coding DNA: TGTGCCAGCAGCGTAGGGGGCTCCTACAATGAGCAGTTCTTC. This rearrangement joins TRBV9 to TRBJ2-1; D remains ambiguous. From germline, CDR1 is SGDLS and CDR2 YYNGEE. CDR3 length equals 14 residues. The germline V and J ends were trimmed by 0 bases and 0 bases, with 4 bases remaining between them.

This sequence joins TRBV4-1 and TRBJ1-4; no clear D gene. The CDR3 totals 14 residues. CDR1 and CDR2 (germline): MGHRA, YSYEKL. Trimming shortened V by 1 base and J by 7 bases, and 10 bases separated the two germline ends. Written as DNA, the CDR3 is TGCGCCAGCAGCCAAGGGGTCTGGGGTGAAAAACTGTTTTTT. It codes for CASSQGVWGEKLFF.

This clonotype was observed many times. The V call is TRBV7-2, the J call TRBJ1-1; unclear D gene. The V gene lost 4 bases and the J gene lost 6 bases, with 9 bases spanning the gap. This CDR3 spans 12 amino acids. The germline V gene has CDR1 SGHTA and CDR2 FQGNSA. The CDR3 spells CASSSPLAEAFF. In DNA, the CDR3 is TGTGCCAGCAGCTCTCCCCTAGCTGAAGCTTTCTTT.

In this sample, this clonotype turned up many times. The chain employs TRBV5-1 and TRBJ2-7, with D tentatively TRBD1 (6 bases). This CDR3 contains 15 residues. Trimming shortened V by 1 base and J by 4 bases, and 15 bases separated the two germline ends. Germline V gene lookup returns CDR1 SGHRS and CDR2 YFSETQ. Written as DNA, the CDR3 is TGCGCCAGCAGCTTGTCCCCTGGACAGATTTACGAGCAGTACTTC. As protein: CASSLSPGQIYEQYF. The entire variable domain, with the rest obtained from reference TRBV5-1 and TRBJ2-7, is as follows: KAGVTQTPRYLIKTRGQQVTLSCSPISGHRSVSWYQQTPGQGLQFLFEYFSETQRNKGNFPGRFSGRQFSNSRSEMNVSTLELGDSALYLCASSLSPGQIYEQYFGPGTRLTVT.